The 32 T cell receptor beta chains below all came from one sample that was sequenced in a study of Graves' ophthalmopathy and Graves' hyperthyroidism. The authors amplified TCR beta CDR3 regions, and they did so from RNA transcripts for repertoire sequencing. HTBI-primed RT-PCR formed the first round, and a multiplex PCR formed the second. TCRdb used MiXCR to reprocess the multiplex PCR reads, holding one entry per CDR3 protein. The data show about 400,000 distinct CDR3 sequences, around 17% seen once. The sample taken for sequencing was peripheral blood. The receptors come from a woman under 30 with Graves' ophthalmopathy.

In its sample, this clonotype was seen many times. A read error may produce the germline difference seen at one junction end. The rearrangement uses TRBV11-2 and TRBJ1-2; maybe TRBD1 (5 bases). The germline gives CDR1 SGHAT, CDR2 FQNNGV. The CDR3 runs 15 residues. The DNA of the CDR3 is TGTGCCAGCAGCCCCTCCGGGACGGCAAACTATGGCTGCACCTTC. Protein: CASSPSGTANYGCTF.

This clonotype was picked up many times. The rearrangement uses TRBV20-1 and TRBJ1-5; no definite D call. Germline loops: CDR1 DFQATT, CDR2 SNEGSKA (reference sequence). V dropped 1 base and J dropped 6 bases, with 7 bases sitting between them. This CDR3 comprises 12 residues. DNA for the CDR3: TGCAGTGCTAGAGTGGGATCTCAGCCCCAGCATTTT. It is translated as CSARVGSQPQHF.

In this sample, this clonotype turned up once. The DNA of the CDR3 is TGTGCCAGCAGCCCTCACCCGGGACACAACTCTGGGGCCAACGTCCTGACTTTC. Protein product: CASSPHPGHNSGANVLTF. The gene calls are TRBV6-2 or TRBV6-3 and TRBJ2-6, with TRBD1 as a possible D gene (6 bases). This CDR3 is built from 18 residues. The V gene lost 6 bases and the J gene lost 0 bases, with 18 bases spanning the gap. The germline V gene encodes CDR1 MNHEY and CDR2 SVGEGT.

This clonotype was recorded at least ten times. The J gene is TRBJ2-5, the V gene TRBV6-5, with 7 nucleotides matching TRBD2. Germline V lookup: CDR1 MNHEY, CDR2 SVGAGI. The V segment lost 0 bases and the J segment 4 bases; nucleotides outside the gene matches: 8. The length of the CDR3 is 16 residues. The CDR3 spells CASSYSVPWGGETQYF. The CDR3 nucleotides are TGTGCCAGCAGTTACTCGGTCCCGTGGGGGGGAGAGACCCAGTACTTC.

This clonotype was seen repeatedly, ten times or more. This sequence joins TRBV4-1 and TRBJ2-7; D is unresolved. Trimming took off 1 base at V and 6 bases at J, with 10 bases between the two ends. CDR3 length: 13 residues. The germline gives CDR1 MGHRA, CDR2 YSYEKL. In DNA form, the CDR3 reads TGCGCCAGCAGCCAAGCAACGGTGGGCGAGCAGTACTTC. It is translated as CASSQATVGEQYF.

This clonotype was counted many times. This rearrangement joins TRBV20-1 to TRBJ2-4; D is possibly TRBD1 or TRBD2 (5 bases each). The germline V gene has CDR1 DFQATT and CDR2 SNEGSKA (reference sequence). This CDR3 has 12 residues. Trimming cost V 5 bases and J 8 bases, with 13 bases left between them. In DNA, the CDR3 is TGCAGTGCTTCGGGGACCTCCGACATTCAGTACTTC. Translation gives CSASGTSDIQYF.

This clonotype was observed at least ten times. The junction shows a germline mismatch at one end, possibly a read error. This sequence joins TRBV20-1 and TRBJ1-1; D not resolved. Per the germline V gene, CDR1 is DFQATT and CDR2 is SNEGSKA (reference sequence). The CDR3 spans 11 residues. The CDR3 DNA follows: TGCAGCGCTATTTCGGACACTGAAGCTTTCTTT. Translating gives CSAISDTEAFF.

This clonotype was seen at least ten times. This chain uses TRBV5-1 with TRBJ2-7; D is perhaps TRBD1 or TRBD2 (5 bases each). The CDR3 runs 16 residues. V gave up 3 bases and J gave up 0 bases, with 16 bases separating them. Germline lookup yields CDR1 SGHRS and CDR2 YFSETQ. The CDR3 is CASSSGSLGASYEQYF. CDR3 DNA: TGCGCCAGCAGCTCAGGATCGCTCGGGGCCTCCTACGAGCAGTACTTC.

This clonotype was observed a handful of times. The chain combines TRBV5-1 with TRBJ2-4, with 8 bases lining up with TRBD1. Losses at the gene ends were 5 bases for V and 6 bases for J; bases not matched to a gene: 10. The CDR3 has 15 amino acids. Germline assignment: CDR1 SGHRS and CDR2 YFSETQ. The CDR3, as DNA: TGCGCCAGCAGTTCGCAGACAGGGGACGGAAACATTCAGTACTTC. Protein: CASSSQTGDGNIQYF. The complete variable domain, with remaining parts taken from reference TRBV5-1 and TRBJ2-4, reads KAGVTQTPRYLIKTRGQQVTLSCSPISGHRSVSWYQQTPGQGLQFLFEYFSETQRNKGNFPGRFSGRQFSNSRSEMNVSTLELGDSALYLCASSSQTGDGNIQYFGAGTRLSVL.

This clonotype came up many times. The genes are TRBV11-3 and TRBJ1-5, with D perhaps matching TRBD1 (6 bases). The CDR3 runs 18 residues. V lost 2 bases to trimming and J lost 1 base, with 18 bases between them. The germline V gene encodes CDR1 SGHNT and CDR2 YENEEA. Here the CDR3 reads CASSLKRPGEWSNQPQHF. The CDR3 DNA follows: TGTGCCAGCAGCTTAAAGCGGCCAGGGGAGTGGAGCAATCAGCCCCAGCATTTT.

This clonotype has at least ten counts. The V gene is TRBV11-2, the J gene TRBJ2-7; D is tentatively TRBD1 or TRBD2 (5 bases each). The CDR3 runs 16 residues. Germline-derived CDR1 and CDR2 are SGHAT and FQNNGV. The V and J ends lost 1 base and 2 bases respectively, with 15 bases between them. CDR3: CASSLGGFLTTYEQYF. The CDR3 coding sequence is TGTGCCAGCAGCTTAGGGGGGTTCCTCACTACCTACGAGCAGTACTTC.

In this sample, this clonotype turned up many times. This chain joins TRBV19 and TRBJ2-2; D unresolved. CDR3 length: 14 residues. V shed 6 bases and J shed 6 bases, with 14 bases lying between them. The germline gives CDR1 LNHDA, CDR2 SQIVND (reference sequence). The CDR3 here is CASSLTFRAGELFF. In DNA form, the CDR3 reads TGTGCCAGTAGCCTAACCTTTCGGGCCGGGGAGCTGTTTTTT.

The chain joins TRBV12-3 or TRBV12-4 to TRBJ2-7; D is perhaps TRBD2 (5 bases). The V and J ends lost 3 bases and 2 bases respectively, with 14 bases between them. CDR3 length equals 15 residues. CDR3 residues: CASSFPEGGTYEQYF. CDR3 DNA sequence: TGTGCCAGCAGTTTCCCAGAGGGCGGAACCTACGAGCAGTACTTC.

This clonotype was observed at least ten times. The chain is built from TRBV4-1 and TRBJ2-2; no definite D call. Per germline, CDR1 MGHRA and CDR2 YSYEKL. The germline V and J ends were trimmed by 4 bases and 5 bases, with 14 bases remaining between them. The length of the CDR3 is 15 residues. The CDR3 sequence: CASSLFHSETGELFF. The CDR3 nucleotides are TGCGCCAGCAGCCTGTTCCACAGTGAAACCGGGGAGCTGTTTTTT.

In this sample, this clonotype turned up many times. The rearrangement links TRBV6-1 to TRBJ1-4; 9 bases are shared with TRBD1. CDR3 length: 14 residues. The germline gives CDR1 MNHNS, CDR2 SASEGT. The V segment lost 9 bases and the J segment 2 bases; nucleotides outside the gene matches: 4. The CDR3 DNA follows: TGTGCCAGTGCACAGGGGGCGACTAATGAAAAACTGTTTTTT. Its translation: CASAQGATNEKLFF.

This clonotype was detected ten times or more. The CDR3 region has the DNA TGCGCCAGCAGGGCAGTCTTGAACACCGGGGAGCTGTTTTTT. Translating gives CASRAVLNTGELFF. This rearrangement joins TRBV10-1 to TRBJ2-2; unclear D gene. Germline V gene data show CDR1 as WNHNN and CDR2 as SYGVQD (reference sequence). The V end was cut by 6 bases, the J end by 1 base, with 9 bases between. The CDR3 is made up of 14 amino acids.

There are many counts of this clonotype. V gene TRBV6-2 or TRBV6-3 combines with J gene TRBJ2-6, with D unclear. V shed 2 bases and J shed 3 bases, with 2 bases lying between them. Per germline, CDR1 MNHEY and CDR2 SVGEGT. There are 13 residues in the CDR3. The CDR3 DNA is TGTGCCAGCAGTTACGGTGGGGCCAACGTCCTGACTTTC. Its translation is CASSYGGANVLTF.

The J gene is TRBJ2-5, the V gene TRBV4-3, with a possible D match to TRBD2 (5 bases). The germline gives CDR1 LGHNA, CDR2 YSLEER. Trimming took off 1 base at V and 5 bases at J, with 14 bases between the two ends. CDR3 length equals 15 residues. The CDR3 here is CASSQGLSTGETQYF. The DNA for the CDR3 is TGCGCCAGCAGCCAAGGGTTATCCACGGGGGAGACCCAGTACTTC.

As concerns this clonotype: A read error may be the cause here, since a much bigger clone is one base away. This rearrangement joins TRBV27 to TRBJ1-1, with 7 bases aligning to TRBD1. From germline, CDR1 is MNHEY and CDR2 SMNVEV (reference sequence). This CDR3 contains 13 residues. V dropped 11 bases and J dropped 6; count of bases not matched to a gene: 12. The CDR3 DNA sequence: TGTGCCTCTAGGGGACAGTGGGTGGCTGAAGCTTTCTTT. Translated: CASRGQWVAEAFF.

This rearrangement joins TRBV5-1 to TRBJ2-1, with 10 bases fitting TRBD2. This CDR3 spans 16 amino acids. The V gene's germline CDR1 is SGHRS and CDR2 YFSETQ. The V and J ends lost 4 bases and 8 bases, in that order; junction bases with no gene match: 12. The CDR3 spells CASSPRLAGVMDEQFF. The DNA of the CDR3 is TGCGCCAGCAGCCCGAGGCTAGCGGGAGTTATGGATGAGCAGTTCTTC.

There are many counts of this clonotype. The chain has TRBV7-2 and TRBJ2-5, with D possibly being TRBD2 (8 bases). CDR3 length: 14 amino acids. Germline-derived CDR1 and CDR2 are SGHTA and FQGNSA. V was trimmed by 5 bases and J by 7 bases, leaving 17 bases between them. Written as DNA, the CDR3 is TGTGCCAGCAGCATTAGCGGGACAGCCGGGACCCAGTACTTC. Protein sequence: CASSISGTAGTQYF. The entire variable domain, with the rest obtained from reference TRBV7-2 and TRBJ2-5, is as follows: GAGVSQSPSNKVTEKGKDVELRCDPISGHTALYWYRQSLGQGLEFLIYFQGNSAPDKSGLPSDRFSAERTGGSVSTLTIQRTQQEDSAVYLCASSISGTAGTQYFGPGTRLLVL.

This rearrangement joins TRBV7-8 to TRBJ1-2, with TRBD1 identical over 7 bases. Trimming at V came to 1 base and at J to 2 bases, leaving 7 bases not matched to a gene. Germline CDR1 is SGHVS and CDR2 is FQNEAQ. The CDR3 has 16 residues. The CDR3 reads CASSLVRQGYNYGYTF. CDR3 nucleotides: TGTGCCAGCAGCTTAGTGAGACAGGGCTACAACTATGGCTACACCTTC.

Ten or more counts support this clonotype. The chain couples TRBV19 to TRBJ2-5; weak D call: TRBD2 (6 bases). This CDR3 is built from 15 residues. V gave up 5 bases and J gave up 1 base, with 14 bases separating them. CDR1 LNHDA and CDR2 SQIVND come from the germline V gene (reference sequence). CDR3 amino acids: CASSAYGTLQETQYF. DNA of the CDR3: TGTGCCAGTAGTGCCTACGGGACTCTCCAAGAGACCCAGTACTTC. Full variable domain (rest looked up from reference TRBV19 and TRBJ2-5): DGGITQSPKYLFRKEGQNVTLSCEQNLNHDAMYWYRQDPGQGLRLIYYSQIVNDFQKGDIAEGYSVSREKKESFPLTVTSAQKNPTAFYLCASSAYGTLQETQYFGPGTRLLVL.

In its sample, this clonotype was seen many times. The rearrangement uses TRBV2 and TRBJ1-1; 7 nucleotides align to TRBD1. CDR3 length: 14 residues. Trimming cost V 6 bases and J 1 base; bases outside gene matches: 5. Germline V gene sequence: CDR1 SNHLY, CDR2 FYNNEI. CDR3 protein: CASSRQGPNTEAFF. In DNA form, the CDR3 reads TGTGCCAGCAGCCGACAGGGTCCGAACACTGAAGCTTTCTTT.

This clonotype was seen ten or more times. The chain combines TRBV11-2 with TRBJ2-4, with TRBD1 matching 7 bases. CDR3 length: 17 residues. Germline lookup yields CDR1 SGHAT and CDR2 FQNNGV. V dropped 6 bases and J dropped 0; count of bases not matched to a gene: 11. The CDR3 DNA follows: TGTGCCAGCAGGCCCATCGGGACAGTCTTAGCCAAAAACATTCAGTACTTC. Translation gives CASRPIGTVLAKNIQYF.

This clonotype came up many times. The gene calls are TRBV5-1 and TRBJ1-5, with 9 nucleotides matching TRBD1. The CDR3 runs 14 residues. The germline V gene has CDR1 SGHRS and CDR2 YFSETQ. V shed 5 bases, J shed 5 bases, and the junction held 5 bases outside the gene matches. The CDR3 bases are TGCGCCAGCAGGCCGGACAGGGGCGATCAGCCCCAGCATTTT. Translating gives CASRPDRGDQPQHF.

This clonotype has at least ten counts. The rearrangement joins TRBV4-1 to TRBJ2-7; D is possibly TRBD2 (5 bases). The germline gives CDR1 MGHRA, CDR2 YSYEKL. Trimming shortened V by 4 bases and J by 3 bases, and 10 bases separated the two germline ends. The CDR3 has 13 amino acids. The chain's CDR3 is CASSPPDYYEQYF. The CDR3 DNA sequence: TGCGCCAGCAGCCCCCCAGACTACTACGAGCAGTACTTC.

The chain couples TRBV6-1 to TRBJ2-7, with 13 bases lining up with TRBD2. The V gene end was trimmed by 7 bases and the J gene end by 2 bases; junction bases not matched to a gene: 5. The germline gives CDR1 MNHNS, CDR2 SASEGT. The CDR3 is 15 residues long. The CDR3 region has the DNA TGTGCCAGCACCTCCGGGACTAGCGGGACCTACGAGCAGTACTTC. It encodes CASTSGTSGTYEQYF.

This clonotype was found many times. This rearrangement joins TRBV28 to TRBJ2-7; D perhaps matches TRBD2 (5 bases). Trimming pared 6 bases from V and 5 bases from J, leaving 11 bases between. CDR3 length: 12 residues. CDR1 MDHEN and CDR2 SYDVKM come from the germline V gene. The CDR3 region is CASRDSGHEQYF. The CDR3 bases are TGTGCCAGCAGGGACTCGGGCCACGAGCAGTACTTC.

This clonotype was observed at least ten times. This chain joins TRBV7-8 and TRBJ2-2; 7 bases line up with TRBD1. Germline V gene lookup returns CDR1 SGHVS and CDR2 FQNEAQ. The CDR3 consists of 15 residues. V shed 3 bases, J shed 0 bases, and the junction held 1 base outside the gene matches. CDR3 bases: TGTGCCAGCAGCTTGAGGGGGCCGAACACCGGGGAGCTGTTTTTT. As protein: CASSLRGPNTGELFF.

The table lists this clonotype with many counts. The chain carries TRBV6-5 and TRBJ2-7, with D perhaps assigned TRBD1 or TRBD2 (5 bases each). The germline CDR1 and CDR2 sequences are MNHEY and SVGAGI. Trimming removed 6 bases at V and 6 bases at J, with 15 bases between. This CDR3 contains 13 residues. This chain's CDR3 is CASSLGTFGEQYF. DNA of the CDR3: TGTGCCAGCAGCCTTGGGACGTTTGGCGAGCAGTACTTC.

This clonotype was found many times. CDR3 coding DNA: TGTGCCTGGGGCCGGGGGGGGAACACTGAAGCTTTCTTT. Its protein product is CAWGRGGNTEAFF. The rearrangement joins TRBV30 to TRBJ1-1; a possible D gene is TRBD1 (5 bases). This CDR3 is 13 amino acids long. Per the germline V gene, CDR1 is GTSNPN and CDR2 is SVGIG (reference sequence). V lost 5 bases, J lost 1 base, and 11 bases lay in between.